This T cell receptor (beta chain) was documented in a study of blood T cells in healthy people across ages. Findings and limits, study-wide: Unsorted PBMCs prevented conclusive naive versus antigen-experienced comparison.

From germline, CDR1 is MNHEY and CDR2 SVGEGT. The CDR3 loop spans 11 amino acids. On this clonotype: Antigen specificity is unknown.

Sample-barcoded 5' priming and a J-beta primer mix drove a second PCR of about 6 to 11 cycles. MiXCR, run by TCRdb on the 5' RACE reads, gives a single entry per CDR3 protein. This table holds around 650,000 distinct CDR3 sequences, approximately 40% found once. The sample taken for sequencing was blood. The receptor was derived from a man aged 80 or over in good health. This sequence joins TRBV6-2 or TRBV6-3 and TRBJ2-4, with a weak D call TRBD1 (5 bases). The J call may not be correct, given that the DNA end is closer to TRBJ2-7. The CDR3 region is CATADIYEQYF. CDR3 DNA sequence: TGTGCCACCGCGGACATCTACGAGCAGTACTTC.